The TCR beta chain under discussion was sequenced for a study of read filtering for tumor transcriptome and immune sequencing. About the study: After DNase treatment, RNA was made into whole-transcriptome libraries.

On this clonotype itself: A much larger clone is a single base away; this may be a read error.

From 400 to 450 ng of RNA, a library with molecular barcoded alpha/delta and beta/gamma adaptors was made. TCRdb reanalysed the reads using MiXCR and keeps one entry per CDR3 protein. The table includes tens of thousands of distinct CDR3 sequences, about 14% detected once. Germline CDR1 reads SGHTA; CDR2 reads FQGTGA. The CDR3 is 15 residues long. The junction had 2 bases not matched to a gene; V was cut back by 2 bases and J by 2 bases. The chain employs TRBV7-3 and TRBJ1-1; 10 bases align to TRBD1. Sequenced input: a population of CD138-negative cells sorted from bone marrow. The receptor was isolated from a donor aged 40 or over with multiple myeloma. CDR3 coding DNA: TGTGCCAGCAGCTTAGAGACAGGGGGCAACACTGAAGCTTTCTTT. Its translation is CASSLETGGNTEAFF.